The clone carrying this T cell receptor (beta chain) turned up a few times. Its antigen is currently unknown. The CDR3 consists of 13 residues. In germline, CDR1 is SGHTA, CDR2 FQGNSA. The ends lost 5 bases at V and 5 bases at J; junction bases unmatched: 3. The data were obtained in a study of T cells after yellow fever vaccination. TCRdb redid the calling of the 5' RACE reads with MiXCR, one entry per CDR3 protein. The profile covers under 350,000 distinct CDR3 sequences, with approximately 4% appearing a single time and around 23% taken by the ten largest. Whole-study results and caveats: Only a minor proportion of clonotypes was detected across both CD4 and CD8 compartments. Any FACS-sorted repertoire could hold abundant clonotypes that contaminate it from the bulk population.

Source: PBMCs, taken 5 days after the yellow fever booster vaccination. The J gene is TRBJ2-5, the V gene TRBV7-2; 9 nucleotides agree with TRBD1. The TCR sequence derives from a man aged 18 to 30 who received the YFV17D yellow fever vaccine. CDR3 protein: CASSHDRGETQYF. Here the CDR3 DNA reads TGTGCCAGCAGCCACGACAGGGGGGAGACCCAGTACTTC.